Listed below are T cell receptor beta chains from one sample, sequenced in a study of molecular identifiers for immune sequencing clone quantification. Each CDR3 protein gets one entry after TCRdb re-called the PCR reads with MiXCR. The table shows some 580,000 distinct CDR3 sequences, with about 25% occurring only once. Sequencing input: naive CD8+ T cells from blood, with Jurkat cell RNA spiked in. Receptors were obtained from a human donor in good health. Some libraries in this study had Jurkat cell RNA spiked in. The CDR3 runs from the conserved cysteine through the conserved F or W. D genes are given only for firm matches. The listing skips clone size in some rows; elsewhere it reads once, few, many or a size class.

D	size	V	J	DNA	CDR3
TRBD1	-	TRBV30	TRBJ2-7	TGTGCCTGGAGTAAGGGACAGTCCCTCTCCTACGAGCAGTACTTC	CAWSKGQSLSYEQYF
TRBD2	-	TRBV4-3	TRBJ2-7	TGCGCCAGCAGCCAGCGGACTAGCAGAGGCTACGAGCAGTACTTC	CASSQRTSRGYEQYF
-	many	TRBV4-1	TRBJ2-3	TGCGCCAGCAGCCCCCAGGGCGGGGTCCCAGATACGCAGTATTTT	CASSPQGGVPDTQYF
-	few	TRBV10-3	TRBJ1-3	TGTGCCATCAGTGTTGATGGGACCGGTGGAAACACCATATATTTT	CAISVDGTGGNTIYF
-	many	TRBV13	TRBJ1-1	TGTGCCAGCAGCTGGATGGGGACGAACACTGAAGCTTTCTTT	CASSWMGTNTEAFF
-	many	TRBV19	TRBJ1-5	TGTGCCAGTAGTACATGGACAGATCTTAGCAATCAGCCCCAGCATTTT	CASSTWTDLSNQPQHF
-	many	TRBV5-1	TRBJ2-3	TGCGCCAGCAGCTTGGGAGAACGGACAACAAGAGATACGCAGTATTTT	CASSLGERTTRDTQYF
-	many	TRBV20-1	TRBJ2-5	TGCAGTGCTAGTTCGATTAGCGACAAGCAAGAGACCCAGTACTTC	CSASSISDKQETQYF
-	many	TRBV27	TRBJ1-1	TGTGCCAGCAGTTTATCATCTGGGGGGCCCACTGAAGCTTTCTTT	CASSLSSGGPTEAFF
-	few	TRBV27	TRBJ2-3	TGTGCCAGCAGTTTATCGCTGGCTGTTAGCACAGATACGCAGTATTTT	CASSLSLAVSTDTQYF
-	many	TRBV14	TRBJ2-2	TGTGCCAGCAGCCAAGAGTTCGCAGGGTGGAACACCGGGGAGCTGTTTTTT	CASSQEFAGWNTGELFF
TRBD2	-	TRBV4-1	TRBJ2-5	TGCGCCAGCAGCCAAGAGGGGCCTAGCGGGCTTGAAGAGACCCAGTACTTC	CASSQEGPSGLEETQYF
TRBD1	-	TRBV12-5	TRBJ1-1	TGTGCTAGTGGTTGGAAGACAGGGACTGAAGCTTTCTTT	CASGWKTGTEAFF
TRBD1	few	TRBV30	TRBJ1-2	TGTGCCTGGAGCGTTCTCACAGGGGGAGATGGCTACACCTTC	CAWSVLTGGDGYTF
-	-	TRBV6-5	TRBJ2-7	TGTGCCAGCAGTTACAGGGGCCGGGGCTCCTACGAGCAGTACTTC	CASSYRGRGSYEQYF
-	few	TRBV4-1	TRBJ2-2	TGCGCCAGCAGCCTCCTCGTACCGGGGCAGGGGATGTATCACACCGGGGAGCTGTTTTTT	CASSLLVPGQGMYHTGELFF
-	-	TRBV19	TRBJ1-2	TGTGCCAGTAGTATCCTCCCAGATGGCTACACCTTC	CASSILPDGYTF
-	-	TRBV10-2	TRBJ2-7	TGCGCCCGCAGTTGGGCCGGGGACGAGCAGTACTTC	CARSWAGDEQYF
-	many	TRBV29-1	TRBJ2-4	TGCAGCGTTGTACCCCAGGGAAACATTCAGTACTTC	CSVVPQGNIQYF
-	many	TRBV6-2/TRBV6-3	TRBJ1-1	TGTGCCAGCAGTTCAGGGGTTTATACTGAAGCTTTCTTT	CASSSGVYTEAFF
TRBD1	few	TRBV9	TRBJ2-3	TGTGCCAGCAGCGTCCGGACAGGCGGCACAGATACGCAGTATTTT	CASSVRTGGTDTQYF
TRBD2	many	TRBV20-1	TRBJ2-7	TGCAGTGCTAGACTTTTGCGGGAGAGGAACGAGCAGTACTTC	CSARLLRERNEQYF
-	many	TRBV9	TRBJ2-7	TGTGCCAGCAGCGTAATTGGGACCCACCCCGGGGAGCAGTACTTC	CASSVIGTHPGEQYF
TRBD2	-	TRBV27	TRBJ2-1	TGTGCCAGCAGTTTTCATAGCGGGAGGGCCTCTTTGGACGTGCAGTTCTTC	CASSFHSGRASLDVQFF
-	many	TRBV13	TRBJ2-5	TGTGCCAGCAGCCAAGGGACACGGCGCGGTTCTGAGACCCAGTACTTC	CASSQGTRRGSETQYF
TRBD1	-	TRBV2	TRBJ2-7	TGTGCCGTACAGGGGGCAGGCTACGAGCAGTACTTC	CAVQGAGYEQYF
TRBD2	few	TRBV4-1	TRBJ2-7	TGCGCCAGCAGCCAAGTATCCATGGGGGGGACCTACGAGCAGTACTTC	CASSQVSMGGTYEQYF
TRBD1	few	TRBV28	TRBJ1-5	TGTGCCAGCAGGTTACAGGGGGCAGGAAAACAGCCCCAGCATTTT	CASRLQGAGKQPQHF
-	-	TRBV5-6	TRBJ1-2	TGTGCCAGCAGCCCGAGGGGGTCCTATGGCTACACCTTC	CASSPRGSYGYTF
-	many	TRBV4-1	TRBJ1-5	TGCGCCAGCAGCCAAGGTGTTGGACAGCCCCAGCATTTT	CASSQGVGQPQHF
-	-	TRBV7-9	TRBJ1-1	TGTGCCAGCAGCTCCGGGAGGGGTATTTCCACTGAAGCTTTCTTT	CASSSGRGISTEAFF
-	few	TRBV7-9	TRBJ1-2	TGTGCCAGCGCTTCTGACCTACAGGGCCACTATGGCTACACCTTC	CASASDLQGHYGYTF
-	-	TRBV28	TRBJ1-4	TGTGTCAGCAGTTATCTGGCTGGCTGGAATGAAAAACTGTTTTTT	CVSSYLAGWNEKLFF
TRBD2	-	TRBV27	TRBJ2-7	TGTGCCAGCAGTTTATCGTTTAGCGGGGCCCAGGAGCAGTACTTC	CASSLSFSGAQEQYF
TRBD2	few	TRBV5-3	TRBJ2-1	TGTGCCAGCACCCGTGGGACTAGCGGGAGCAATGAGCAGTTCTTC	CASTRGTSGSNEQFF
TRBD1	many	TRBV14	TRBJ2-7	TGTGCCAGCAGCCAAGGGGCAGGGGGTTTCTACGAGCAGTACTTC	CASSQGAGGFYEQYF
-	many	TRBV4-1	TRBJ2-7	TGCGCCAGCAGCCAAGTAGGTTCAGGGGACGCGGCCTACGAGCAGTACTTC	CASSQVGSGDAAYEQYF
-	-	TRBV30	TRBJ1-5	TGTGCCTGGAGTGTGGGGGGCCTGAGCGATCAGCCCCAGCATTTT	CAWSVGGLSDQPQHF
-	-	TRBV20-1	TRBJ2-2	TGCAGTGCTAGAGGGGAATTGACCGGGGAGCTGTTTTTT	CSARGELTGELFF
-	few	TRBV27	TRBJ2-2	TGTGCCAGCAGTTTATTTGGAACGAACACCGGGGAGCTGTTTTTT	CASSLFGTNTGELFF